The 14 T cell receptor beta chains listed next were all sequenced from one sample in a study of T cells in Graves' hyperthyroidism and ophthalmopathy. It was RNA transcripts that yielded the amplified TCR beta CDR3 regions. A first-round RT-PCR of the TCR CDR3 used the HTBI primer set. One entry per CDR3 protein results from TCRdb running MiXCR on the multiplex PCR reads. The profile covers some 350,000 distinct CDR3 sequences, with roughly 19% appearing a single time and around 3.6% taken by the ten largest. Sequenced sample: blood. These receptors were obtained from a woman younger than 35 with Graves' hyperthyroidism.

This clonotype was recorded many times. J is TRBJ2-7 and V is TRBV4-1; 15 bases align to TRBD2. With V trimmed by 4 bases and J by 2 bases, 3 bases remained unmatched. Germline assignment: CDR1 MGHRA and CDR2 YSYEKL. CDR3 size: 16 residues. The CDR3 bases are TGCGCCAGCAGCCGGACTAGCGGGGGGGTTCCCTACGAGCAGTACTTC. Translation: CASSRTSGGVPYEQYF.

This clonotype was seen many times. The chain recombines TRBV3-1 with TRBJ1-1, with D possibly matching TRBD1 (6 bases). This CDR3 region has 15 residues. Trimming stripped 1 base from V and 5 bases from J, with 14 bases between. Germline CDR1 and CDR2: LGHDT and YNNKEL (reference sequence). CDR3 protein: CASSQASYRETEAFF. The CDR3 DNA follows: TGTGCCAGCAGCCAAGCATCCTACAGGGAAACTGAAGCTTTCTTT.

The chain carries TRBV28 and TRBJ2-7, with D perhaps assigned TRBD1 or TRBD2 (5 bases each). V dropped 2 bases and J dropped 1 base, with 15 bases sitting between them. Germline values: CDR1 MDHEN, CDR2 SYDVKM. This CDR3 is 16 amino acids long. CDR3 bases: TGTGCCAGCAGTTTAGAGGGCAGGGAAAGGTCCTACGAGCAGTACTTC. Translated: CASSLEGRERSYEQYF.

This clonotype was counted many times. The gene calls are TRBV12-3 or TRBV12-4 and TRBJ1-3, with D unclear. V lost 7 bases and J lost 4, with 11 bases in between. The CDR3 runs to 13 residues. CDR3 sequence (DNA): TGTGCCAGCATATCCTCCGGGGGAAACACCATATATTTT. Its protein is CASISSGGNTIYF.

This clonotype was detected ten times or more. J is TRBJ2-2 and V is TRBV2, with 7 bases aligning to TRBD2. J was trimmed by 1 base and V by 5 bases; bases with no gene match: 4. Germline V gene sequence: CDR1 SNHLY, CDR2 FYNNEI. The CDR3 spans 15 residues. The CDR3 here is CASSTLAVNTGELFF. DNA of the CDR3: TGTGCCAGCAGTACCCTAGCGGTGAACACCGGGGAGCTGTTTTTT. The complete variable domain, with remaining parts taken from reference TRBV2 and TRBJ2-2, reads EPEVTQTPSHQVTQMGQEVILRCVPISNHLYFYWYRQILGQKVEFLVSFYNNEISEKSEIFDDQFSVERPDGSNFTLKIRSTKLEDSAMYFCASSTLAVNTGELFFGEGSRLTVL.

This clonotype was counted many times. The rearrangement uses TRBV20-1 and TRBJ1-3; D is unresolved. The V and J ends lost 1 base and 8 bases respectively, with 18 bases between them. The CDR3 runs to 15 residues. Germline-derived CDR1 and CDR2 are DFQATT and SNEGSKA (reference sequence). CDR3 bases: TGCAGTGCTAGAGGTCCGCCCCACTTAGCGGACACCATATATTTT. Residues: CSARGPPHLADTIYF.

This clonotype has at least ten counts. This chain joins TRBV10-3 and TRBJ1-5; 12 bases align to TRBD1. In germline, CDR1 is ENHRY, CDR2 SYGVKD. V gave up 4 bases and J gave up 0 bases; unmatched junction bases: 10. The CDR3 consists of 19 residues. The CDR3 protein is CAISAGTGGEWDSNQPQHF. The CDR3 region has the DNA TGTGCCATCAGTGCCGGGACAGGGGGCGAGTGGGATAGCAATCAGCCCCAGCATTTT.

This clonotype was detected only a few times. An end of the junction does not agree with germline; a read error may underlie this. This chain uses TRBV30 with TRBJ2-6, with TRBD1 as a possible D gene (6 bases). The CDR3 is 17 amino acids. Germline CDR1 is GTSNPN and CDR2 is SVGIG (reference sequence). The CDR3 DNA reads TGTGCCGGGGCTCAGGGGTTTCGTTTTTCTGCGGCCAACGTCCTGACTTTC. Its protein is CAGAQGFRFSAANVLTF.

At least ten counts were recorded for this clonotype. V gene TRBV6-5 combines with J gene TRBJ1-5, with D tentatively TRBD1 (6 bases). Germline V gene lookup returns CDR1 MNHEY and CDR2 SVGAGI. The CDR3 is 15 residues long. The V end was cut by 6 bases, the J end by 1 base, with 13 bases between. This chain's CDR3 is CASSLQGRSNQPQHF. The DNA of the CDR3 is TGTGCCAGCAGCTTACAGGGTCGGAGCAATCAGCCCCAGCATTTT.

The V and J genes are TRBV18 and TRBJ1-2; D might be TRBD1 (5 bases). V was cut by 4 bases and J by 2 bases, with 23 bases left in between. The CDR3 consists of 18 residues. CDR1 KGHSH and CDR2 LQKENI come from the germline V gene. CDR3 region: CASSRGGRTGASNYGYTF. CDR3 in DNA: TGTGCCAGCTCACGAGGAGGTAGAACAGGAGCGTCGAACTATGGCTACACCTTC.

This clonotype was detected ten times or more. CDR3 nucleotides: TGTGCCAGCAGCCAGGACGGGCCGGGGGCTTTCTTT. It specifies CASSQDGPGAFF. J is TRBJ1-1 and V is TRBV12-3 or TRBV12-4; no clear D. The CDR3 runs 12 residues. The ends were cut back, 6 bases at V and 11 bases at J, with 16 bases in the middle.

This clonotype was seen only a few times. The V call is TRBV11-1, the J call TRBJ2-2; perhaps TRBD2 as D (5 bases). V was cut by 8 bases and J by 4 bases, with 17 bases left in between. The CDR3 covers 15 residues. In germline, CDR1 is SGHAT, CDR2 FQDESV (reference sequence). The CDR3 DNA follows: TGTGCCAGCGGGAGCCCGGGCCTATTCACCGGGGAGCTGTTTTTT. This gives the protein CASGSPGLFTGELFF.

This clonotype was found many times. The V call is TRBV6-2 or TRBV6-3, the J call TRBJ1-1; D remains ambiguous. The CDR3 has 13 residues. Germline V gene lookup returns CDR1 MNHEY and CDR2 SVGEGT. V was clipped by 7 bases and J by 0 bases, with 9 bases between them. In nucleotides, the CDR3 is TGTGCCAGCACAACCAGCATGAACACTGAAGCTTTCTTT. Translated: CASTTSMNTEAFF.

This chain joins TRBV12-3 or TRBV12-4 and TRBJ1-1; D is uncertain. There are 14 residues in the CDR3. The V gene lost 5 bases and the J gene lost 1 base, with 11 bases spanning the gap. In nucleotides, the CDR3 is TGTGCCAGCAGTATGAGGGCGGGGAACACTGAAGCTTTCTTT. This encodes CASSMRAGNTEAFF.